One and the same sample provided the 3 T cell receptor beta chains below, sequenced in a study of shared clonotypes between healthy human individuals. It was CD45RO-negative cells, positively selected for CCR7, that made up naive CD8 cells, with terminally differentiated effector memory CD45RA+ cells excluded. Sequenced by immunoSEQ multiplex PCR; TCRdb stores in-frame clones only, minus some. This sample has millions of clones, with approximately 95% found just once. Sequencing was carried out using naive CD8+ T cells sorted from blood. These receptors originate from a young man in good health.

The chain employs TRBV10-3 and TRBJ2-2; D remains ambiguous. This CDR3 is 13 amino acids long. Germline V lookup: CDR1 ENHRY, CDR2 SYGVKD. Deletions cut 4 bases from V and 1 base from J, with 4 bases between. In DNA, the CDR3 is TGTGCCATCAGTGTTCAGAACACCGGGGAGCTGTTTTTT. It yields the protein CAISVQNTGELFF.

This clone is a singleton in its sample. This chain connects TRBV29-1 to TRBJ2-2; the D gene could be TRBD1 or TRBD2 (5 bases each). The CDR3 runs to 16 residues. Germline assignment: CDR1 SQVTM and CDR2 ANQGSEA. With 1 base removed from V and 3 bases from J, the gap between germline ends came to 15 bases. The CDR3 spells CSVEGGYVGDTGELFF. The CDR3 DNA reads TGCAGCGTTGAAGGGGGCTATGTCGGGGACACCGGGGAGCTGTTTTTT.

The chain carries TRBV7-9 and TRBJ2-7; TRBD2 is a possible D gene (6 bases). The CDR3 runs to 14 residues. Per the germline V gene, CDR1 is SEHNR and CDR2 is FQNEAQ (reference sequence). Between the trimmed V and J ends, which lost 3 bases and 5 bases, there was a span of 14 bases. The CDR3 DNA reads as TGTGCCAGCAGCTTTGGGGGGATCAGGGACGAGCAGTACTTC. Translated: CASSFGGIRDEQYF.